The present T cell receptor beta chain was sequenced within a study of blood T cell repertoires in COVID-19. As for the study in general: Acute and convalescent COVID-19 samples came from the United States, Italy and Spain. Sample material is recorded as cDNA or gDNA derived from T cells, B-cell-depleted T cells, or PBMCs.

Authors' data handling: Scientists estimated how many nucleated cells there were by amplifying reference gene primers. Some clones are missing from TCRdb's copy, which holds only in-frame ones; the method was immunoSEQ multiplex PCR. The DNA was the basis for D and trimming; V, J and clone size are from that table. The repertoire consists of around 70,000 clones, with roughly 80% occurring once and the leading ten covering nearly 5%. In germline, CDR1 is SGHNT, CDR2 YYREEE (reference sequence). The CDR3 loop spans 17 amino acids. V trimming: 4 bases; J trimming: 0 bases; junction bases outside the gene matches: 8.

This chain joins TRBV5-4 and TRBJ1-3; TRBD1 matches 9 bases. The sample was peripheral blood. The origin of this receptor is a woman at least 80 years old with active or convalescent COVID-19. CDR3 bases: TGTGCCAGCAGCCACCCTCCGGGACAGGGCTCTGGAAACACCATATATTTT. Amino acids: CASSHPPGQGSGNTIYF.